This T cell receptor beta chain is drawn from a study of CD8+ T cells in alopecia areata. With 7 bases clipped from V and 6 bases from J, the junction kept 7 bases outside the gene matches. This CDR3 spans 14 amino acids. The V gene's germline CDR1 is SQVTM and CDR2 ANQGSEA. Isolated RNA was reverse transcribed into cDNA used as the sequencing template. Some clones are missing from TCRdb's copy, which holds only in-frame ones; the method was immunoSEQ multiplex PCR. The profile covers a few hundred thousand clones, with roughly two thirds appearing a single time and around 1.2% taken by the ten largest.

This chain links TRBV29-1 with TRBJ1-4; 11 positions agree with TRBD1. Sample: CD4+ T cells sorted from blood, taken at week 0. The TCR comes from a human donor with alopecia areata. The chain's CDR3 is CSAGQGASYEKLFF. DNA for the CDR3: TGCAGCGCCGGACAGGGGGCGAGTTATGAAAAACTGTTTTTT.